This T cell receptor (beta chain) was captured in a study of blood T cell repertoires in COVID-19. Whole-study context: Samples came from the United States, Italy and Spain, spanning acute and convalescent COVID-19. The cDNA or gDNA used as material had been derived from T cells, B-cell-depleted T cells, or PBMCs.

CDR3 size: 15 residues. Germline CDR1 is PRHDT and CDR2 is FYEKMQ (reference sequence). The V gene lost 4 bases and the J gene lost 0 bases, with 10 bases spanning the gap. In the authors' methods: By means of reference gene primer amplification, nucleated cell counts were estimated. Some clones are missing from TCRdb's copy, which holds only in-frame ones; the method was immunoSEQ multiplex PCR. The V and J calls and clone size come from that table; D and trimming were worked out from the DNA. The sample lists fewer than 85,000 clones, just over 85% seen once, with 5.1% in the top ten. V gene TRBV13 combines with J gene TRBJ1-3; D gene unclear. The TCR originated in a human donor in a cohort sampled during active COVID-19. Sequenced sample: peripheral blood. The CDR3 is CASSSWRSSGNTIYF. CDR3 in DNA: TGTGCCAGCAGCTCCTGGCGGAGCTCTGGAAACACCATATATTTT.